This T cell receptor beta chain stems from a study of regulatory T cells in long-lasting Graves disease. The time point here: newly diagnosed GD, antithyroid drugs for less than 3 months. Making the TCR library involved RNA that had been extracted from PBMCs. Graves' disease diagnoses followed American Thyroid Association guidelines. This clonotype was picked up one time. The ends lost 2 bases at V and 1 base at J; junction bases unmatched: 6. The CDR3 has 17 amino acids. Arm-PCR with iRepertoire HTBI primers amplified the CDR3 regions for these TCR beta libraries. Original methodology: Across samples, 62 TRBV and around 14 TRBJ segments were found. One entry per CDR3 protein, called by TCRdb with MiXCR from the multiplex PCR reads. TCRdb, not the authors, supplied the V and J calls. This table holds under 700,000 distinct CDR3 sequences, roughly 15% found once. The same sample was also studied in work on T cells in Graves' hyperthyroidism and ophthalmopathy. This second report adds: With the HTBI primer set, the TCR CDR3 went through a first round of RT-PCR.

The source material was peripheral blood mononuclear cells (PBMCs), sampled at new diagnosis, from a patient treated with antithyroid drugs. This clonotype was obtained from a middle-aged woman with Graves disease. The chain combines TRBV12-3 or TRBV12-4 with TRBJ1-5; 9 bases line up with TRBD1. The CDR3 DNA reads TGTGCCAGCAGTTTAACAGGGGGCACGGGGAGCAATCAGCCCCAGCATTTT. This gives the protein CASSLTGGTGSNQPQHF.